One and the same sample provided the 16 T cell receptor beta chains below, sequenced in a study of blood T cell repertoires in COVID-19. The repertoire was sequenced with immunoSEQ multiplex PCR; TCRdb's copy has only in-frame clones and lacks some. The table shows around 310,000 clones, with around 90% occurring only once. Sequenced input: peripheral blood. These TCRs come from a woman aged 40-49 years with COVID-19, enrolled during active disease.

The chain has TRBV7-3 and TRBJ1-5, with D tentatively TRBD1 (6 bases). The germline gives CDR1 SGHTA, CDR2 FQGTGA. The ends were cut back, 11 bases at V and 4 bases at J, with 15 bases in the middle. The CDR3 runs 13 residues. The CDR3 loop is CAQGGGSNQPQHF. The CDR3 coding sequence is TGTGCCCAAGGGGGTGGTAGTAATCAGCCCCAGCATTTT. The full variable domain, with the rest looked up from reference TRBV7-3 and TRBJ1-5, is GAGVSQTPSNKVTEKGKYVELRCDPISGHTALYWYRQSLGQGPEFLIYFQGTGAADDSGLPNDRFFAVRPEGSVSTLKIQRTERGDSAVYLCAQGGGSNQPQHFGDGTRLSIL.

CDR3 protein: CSVVDRAVAGELFF. The DNA for the CDR3 is TGCAGCGTTGTTGACAGGGCGGTCGCCGGGGAGCTGTTTTTT. This sequence joins TRBV29-1 and TRBJ2-2; TRBD1 aligns across 7 bases. The CDR3 consists of 14 residues. Trimming removed 4 bases from V and 6 bases from J; junction bases left unmatched: 8. Germline assignment: CDR1 SQVTM and CDR2 ANQGSEA.

This chain uses TRBV7-9 with TRBJ2-7; 12 nucleotides line up with TRBD1. Trimming removed 1 base from V and 5 bases from J; junction bases left unmatched: 6. The V gene's germline CDR1 is SEHNR and CDR2 FQNEAQ (reference sequence). CDR3 length equals 16 residues. The CDR3 here is CASSLEGTGGRDEQYF. The CDR3 bases are TGTGCCAGCAGCTTAGAAGGGACAGGGGGCCGGGACGAGCAGTACTTC.

The chain links TRBV10-2 to TRBJ2-7; tentative D call: TRBD2 (6 bases). With 6 bases removed from V and 1 base from J, the gap between germline ends came to 13 bases. Germline CDR1 WSHSY, CDR2 SAAADI. This CDR3 has 14 residues. The CDR3 loop is CASSGGIRSYEQYF. The CDR3 nucleotides read TGCGCCAGCAGCGGCGGGATCAGGTCCTACGAGCAGTACTTC.

This chain uses TRBV7-9 with TRBJ2-3; TRBD1 agrees at 8 bases. J was trimmed by 4 bases and V by 1 base; bases with no gene match: 7. CDR3 length: 16 residues. Germline V gene data show CDR1 as SEHNR and CDR2 as FQNEAQ (reference sequence). CDR3 in amino acids: CASSLVPGGAADTQYF. CDR3 nucleotide sequence: TGTGCCAGCAGCTTAGTCCCAGGGGGCGCGGCAGATACGCAGTATTTT.

The V gene is TRBV5-1, the J gene TRBJ1-2; D not certain. Germline CDR1 SGHRS, CDR2 YFSETQ. Trimming shortened V by 4 bases and J by 8 bases, and 18 bases separated the two germline ends. The CDR3 is 14 amino acids. CDR3 DNA: TGCGCCAGCAGCAAGGAAGGCAGGATGGAAGGCTACACCTTC. Translating it yields CASSKEGRMEGYTF.

The chain employs TRBV5-8 and TRBJ2-7; D not resolved. Germline CDR1 SGHTS, CDR2 YDEGEE. The CDR3 length is 13 residues. Trimming cost V 0 bases and J 4 bases, with 8 bases left between them. CDR3 bases: TGTGCCAGCAGCTTGGGGCCAGATTACGAGCAGTACTTC. Translating gives CASSLGPDYEQYF.

This rearrangement joins TRBV7-3 to TRBJ1-2; 11 bases are a match to TRBD1. This CDR3 has 15 residues. J gave up 5 bases and V 2 bases, and 4 bases lay outside the gene matches. CDR1 is SGHTA, CDR2 FQGTGA, per germline. CDR3 region: CASSLGQGAVYGYTF. CDR3 bases: TGTGCCAGCAGCTTAGGACAGGGGGCAGTGTATGGCTACACCTTC.

The V and J genes are TRBV6-4 and TRBJ1-4; TRBD1 matches at 7 bases. The V and J ends lost 4 bases and 7 bases, in that order; junction bases with no gene match: 9. CDR3 length: 15 amino acids. Germline loops: CDR1 MRHNA, CDR2 SNTAGT. The CDR3 bases are TGTGCCAGCAGTGCTAATACAGGGGACGGTGAAAAACTGTTTTTT. Its protein product is CASSANTGDGEKLFF.

V and J are TRBV9 and TRBJ1-6; D might be TRBD1 (5 bases). V was cut by 0 bases and J by 8 bases, with 12 bases left in between. The CDR3 covers 15 residues. Germline V gene lookup returns CDR1 SGDLS and CDR2 YYNGEE. The CDR3 nucleotides are TGTGCCAGCAGCGTAGAAATGGGGGGGGATTCACCCCTCCACTTT. Protein: CASSVEMGGDSPLHF.

The CDR3 DNA reads TGTGCCAGCAGTTCCCCCCCTGGAGGGGGCGCTGGGGCCAACGTCCTGACTTTC. As protein: CASSSPPGGGAGANVLTF. The rearrangement uses TRBV28 and TRBJ2-6; maybe TRBD1 (7 bases). This CDR3 comprises 18 residues. CDR1 and CDR2 (germline): MDHEN, SYDVKM. V was clipped by 4 bases and J by 2 bases, with 18 bases between them.

This rearrangement joins TRBV4-1 to TRBJ1-1, with no clear D. Per germline, CDR1 MGHRA and CDR2 YSYEKL. With 8 bases removed from V and 1 base from J, the gap between germline ends came to 14 bases. This CDR3 spans 14 amino acids. The CDR3: CASRGLIKNTEAFF. Written as DNA, the CDR3 is TGCGCCAGCCGCGGCCTCATTAAGAACACTGAAGCTTTCTTT.

The V call is TRBV18, the J call TRBJ2-3, with a possible D match to TRBD1 (5 bases). There are 14 residues in the CDR3. Between the trimmed V and J ends, which lost 4 bases and 8 bases, there was a span of 16 bases. Germline CDR1 is KGHSH and CDR2 is LQKENI. The CDR3 loop is CASSLGRQGGTQYF. DNA of the CDR3: TGTGCCAGCTCACTGGGAAGGCAGGGCGGTACGCAGTATTTT.

The chain carries TRBV7-2 and TRBJ1-4; no clear D. The CDR3 totals 14 residues. The V end lost 2 bases, the J end lost 4 bases, and 8 bases lay between the germline ends. Per germline, CDR1 SGHTA and CDR2 FQGNSA. The CDR3 sequence: CASSLFAGNEKLFF. In DNA, the CDR3 is TGTGCCAGCAGCTTATTTGCGGGTAATGAAAAACTGTTTTTT.

This clone was detected once. J is TRBJ2-2 and V is TRBV6-4, with D unresolved. Germline CDR1 is MRHNA and CDR2 is SNTAGT. This CDR3 is 15 amino acids long. Trimming removed 6 bases from V and 0 bases from J, with 11 bases in between. For the CDR3, the DNA is TGTGCCAGCAGCCCTGGCAGTACGAACACCGGGGAGCTGTTTTTT. This codes for CASSPGSTNTGELFF.

This chain connects TRBV24-1 to TRBJ2-5; TRBD1 matches at 8 bases. The junction had 0 bases not matched to a gene; V was cut back by 9 bases and J by 1 base. The germline V gene encodes CDR1 KGHDR and CDR2 SFDVKD. The CDR3 sequence is 12 residues long. CDR3 residues: CATGQGQETQYF. DNA of the CDR3: TGTGCCACCGGACAGGGCCAAGAGACCCAGTACTTC.